The present TCR beta chain was sequenced within a study of blood T cells in healthy people across ages. A J-beta primer mix and a sample-barcoded 5' primer were used in a second PCR of about 7 to 12 cycles. Each CDR3 protein is one row after TCRdb ran MiXCR on the 5' RACE reads. The data contain hundreds of thousands of distinct CDR3 sequences, 45% to 60% of them singletons. Every sample gave at least 6 micrograms of total RNA when it was extracted. Study results and limitations: The study found more naive CD4+ cells and higher diversity in long-lived than aged donors. The study regarded diversity estimates from one million T cells as underestimates.

As for this clonotype: Its antigen is unidentified.

The CDR3 is made up of 16 amino acids. V lost 4 bases, J lost 10 bases, and 24 bases lay in between. Germline V CDR1 and CDR2: MDHEN, SYDVKM. This rearrangement joins TRBV28 to TRBJ2-3, with D perhaps matching TRBD1 or TRBD2 (5 bases each). The clonotype was recovered from a woman over 75 in good health. Specimen: blood. This CDR3 is CASSSGGGRWGDAQYF. The CDR3 coding sequence is TGTGCCAGCAGTTCGGGTGGAGGACGGTGGGGCGATGCGCAGTATTTT.